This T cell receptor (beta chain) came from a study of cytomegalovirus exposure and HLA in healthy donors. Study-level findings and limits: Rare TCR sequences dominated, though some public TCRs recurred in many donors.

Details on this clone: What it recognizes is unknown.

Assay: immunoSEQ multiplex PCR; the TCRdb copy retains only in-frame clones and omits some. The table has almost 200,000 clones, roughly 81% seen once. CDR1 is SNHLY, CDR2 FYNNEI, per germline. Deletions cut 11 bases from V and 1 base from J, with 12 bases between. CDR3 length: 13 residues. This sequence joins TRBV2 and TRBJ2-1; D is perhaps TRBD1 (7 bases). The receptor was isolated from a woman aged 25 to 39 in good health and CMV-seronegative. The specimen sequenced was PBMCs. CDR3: CADGGQSYNEQFF. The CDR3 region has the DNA TGTGCCGACGGGGGACAGTCCTACAATGAGCAGTTCTTC.